This TCR beta chain originates from a study of OX40 agonist ivuxolimab in advanced cancers. Sequencing used immunoSEQ multiplex PCR; TCRdb keeps in-frame clones, though not all of them. The sample includes over 9,000 clones, about 66% of them seen just once. In germline, CDR1 is LNHDA, CDR2 SQIVND (reference sequence). The CDR3 has 15 residues. The V end was cut by 1 base, the J end by 3 bases, with 12 bases between. The source of this sequence is an adult with an advanced solid tumor such as melanoma, head and neck, liver or kidney cancer. The V call is TRBV19, the J call TRBJ1-1; D is possibly TRBD1 (5 bases). The sample here was CD4+ or CD8+ T cells sorted from blood, taken in a trial of the OX40 agonist ivuxolimab. The chain's CDR3 is CASSIGGGYDTEAFF. The CDR3 bases are TGTGCCAGTAGTATAGGGGGGGGATACGACACTGAAGCTTTCTTT.